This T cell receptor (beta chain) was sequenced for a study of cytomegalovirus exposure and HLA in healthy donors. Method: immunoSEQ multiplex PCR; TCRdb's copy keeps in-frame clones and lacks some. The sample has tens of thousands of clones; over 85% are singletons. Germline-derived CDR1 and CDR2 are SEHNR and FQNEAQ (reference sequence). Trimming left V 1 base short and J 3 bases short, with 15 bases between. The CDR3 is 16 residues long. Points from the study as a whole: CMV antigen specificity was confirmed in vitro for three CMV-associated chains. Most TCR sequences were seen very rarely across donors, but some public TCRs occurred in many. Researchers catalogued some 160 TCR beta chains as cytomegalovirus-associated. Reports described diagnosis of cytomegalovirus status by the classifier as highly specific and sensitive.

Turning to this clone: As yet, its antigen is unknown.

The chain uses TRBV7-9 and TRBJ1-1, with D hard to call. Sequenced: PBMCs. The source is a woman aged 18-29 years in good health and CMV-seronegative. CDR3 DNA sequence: TGTGCCAGCAGCTTAGGAAACGGTCCACGCGACACTGAAGCTTTCTTT. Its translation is CASSLGNGPRDTEAFF.